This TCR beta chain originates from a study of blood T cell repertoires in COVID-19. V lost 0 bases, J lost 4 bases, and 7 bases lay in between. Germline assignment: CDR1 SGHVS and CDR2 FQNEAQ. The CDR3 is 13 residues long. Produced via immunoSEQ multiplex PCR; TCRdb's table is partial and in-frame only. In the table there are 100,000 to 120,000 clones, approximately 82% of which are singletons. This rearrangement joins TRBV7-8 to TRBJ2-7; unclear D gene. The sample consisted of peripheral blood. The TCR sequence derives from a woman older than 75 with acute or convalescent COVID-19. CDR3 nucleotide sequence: TGTGCCAGCAGCTTAGCGAGATATTACGAGCAGTACTTC. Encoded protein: CASSLARYYEQYF. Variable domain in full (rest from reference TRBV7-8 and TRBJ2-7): GAGVSQSPRYKVAKRGQDVALRCDPISGHVSLFWYQQALGQGPEFLTYFQNEAQLDKSGLPSDRFFAERPEGSVSTLKIQRTQQEDSAVYLCASSLARYYEQYFGPGTRLTVT.